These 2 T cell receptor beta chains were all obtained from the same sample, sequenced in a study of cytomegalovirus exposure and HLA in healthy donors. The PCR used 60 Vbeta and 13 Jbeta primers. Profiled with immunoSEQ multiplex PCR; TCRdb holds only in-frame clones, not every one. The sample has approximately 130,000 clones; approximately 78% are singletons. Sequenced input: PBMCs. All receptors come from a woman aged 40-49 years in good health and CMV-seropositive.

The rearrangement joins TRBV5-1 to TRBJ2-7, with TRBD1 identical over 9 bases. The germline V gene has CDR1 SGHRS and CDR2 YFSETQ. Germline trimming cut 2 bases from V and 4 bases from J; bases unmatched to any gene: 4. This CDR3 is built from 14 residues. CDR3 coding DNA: TGCGCCAGCAGCTTTACAGGGGGCGATTACGAGCAGTACTTC. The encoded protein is CASSFTGGDYEQYF.

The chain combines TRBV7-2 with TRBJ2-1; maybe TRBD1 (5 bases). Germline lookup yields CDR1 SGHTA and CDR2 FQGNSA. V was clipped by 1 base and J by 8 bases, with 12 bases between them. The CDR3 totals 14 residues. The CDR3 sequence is CASSLGGSRDEQFF. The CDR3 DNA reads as TGTGCCAGCAGCTTAGGAGGTAGCAGGGATGAGCAGTTCTTC.